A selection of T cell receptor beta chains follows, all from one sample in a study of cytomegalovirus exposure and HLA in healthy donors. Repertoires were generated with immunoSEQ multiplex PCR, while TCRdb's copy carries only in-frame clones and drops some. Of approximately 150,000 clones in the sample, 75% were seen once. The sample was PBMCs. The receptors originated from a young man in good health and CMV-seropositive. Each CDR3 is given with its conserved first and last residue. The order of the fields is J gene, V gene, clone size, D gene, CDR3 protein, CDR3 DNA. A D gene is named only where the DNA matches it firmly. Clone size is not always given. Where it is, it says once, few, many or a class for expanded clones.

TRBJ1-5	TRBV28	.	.	CASSFLGGNQPQHF	TGTGCCAGCAGTTTTTTAGGGGGAAATCAGCCCCAGCATTTT
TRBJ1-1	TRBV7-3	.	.	CASSLMGGSTEAFF	TGTGCCAGCAGCTTAATGGGGGGTAGCACTGAAGCTTTCTTT
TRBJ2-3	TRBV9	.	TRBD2	CASSPLAGGLTDTQYF	TGTGCCAGCAGTCCCCTAGCGGGAGGACTGACAGATACGCAGTATTTT
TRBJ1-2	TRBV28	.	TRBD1	CASSLTGGGGYTF	TGTGCCAGCAGTTTAACAGGGGGCGGAGGCTACACCTTC
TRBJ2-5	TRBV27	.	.	CASSWGSGETQYF	TGTGCCAGCAGTTGGGGTTCGGGGGAGACCCAGTACTTC
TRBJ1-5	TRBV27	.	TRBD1	CASSFRQGARSQHF	TGTGCCAGCAGTTTTCGACAGGGGGCAAGGTCCCAGCATTTT
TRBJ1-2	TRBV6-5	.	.	CASRTGYGYTF	TGTGCCAGCAGAACAGGCTATGGCTACACCTTC
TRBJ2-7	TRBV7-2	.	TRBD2	CASSPTGLAGVYEQYF	TGTGCCAGCAGCCCTACGGGACTAGCGGGAGTCTACGAGCAGTACTTC
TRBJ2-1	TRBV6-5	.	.	CASSYGGNQFF	TGTGCCAGCAGTTACGGCGGGAATCAGTTCTTC
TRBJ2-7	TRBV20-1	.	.	CSATRYYEQYF	TGCAGTGCTACACGGTACTACGAGCAGTACTTC
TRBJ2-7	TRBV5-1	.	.	CASSLGEAYEQYF	TGCGCCAGCAGCTTGGGAGAAGCCTACGAGCAGTACTTC
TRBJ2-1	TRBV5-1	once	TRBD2	CASSELFSGRDDYNEQFF	TGCGCCAGCAGCGAGTTATTCAGCGGGAGGGACGACTACAATGAGCAGTTCTTC
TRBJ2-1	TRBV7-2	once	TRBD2	CASSLGGTSVYNEQFF	TGTGCCAGCAGCTTAGGCGGGACTAGCGTCTACAATGAGCAGTTCTTC
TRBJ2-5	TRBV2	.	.	CASSESLQETQYF	TGTGCCAGCAGTGAGAGTCTACAAGAGACCCAGTACTTC
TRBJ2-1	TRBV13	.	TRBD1	CASSFRLTGVAEQFF	TGTGCCAGCAGCTTTAGGCTAACAGGGGTTGCTGAGCAGTTCTTC
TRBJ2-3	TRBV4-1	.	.	CASSQDTRRSTDTQYF	TGCGCCAGCAGCCAAGATACTAGAAGGAGCACAGATACGCAGTATTTT
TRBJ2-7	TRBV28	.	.	CASSRGGDWGPENEQYF	TGTGCCAGCAGTCGAGGGGGGGATTGGGGCCCTGAGAACGAGCAGTACTTC
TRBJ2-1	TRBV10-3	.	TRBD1	CAISPGTGYNEQFF	TGTGCCATCAGTCCCGGGACAGGGTACAATGAGCAGTTCTTC
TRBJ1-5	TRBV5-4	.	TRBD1	CASSWTGRGGSNQPQHF	TGTGCCAGCAGCTGGACAGGGCGTGGGGGGAGCAATCAGCCCCAGCATTTT
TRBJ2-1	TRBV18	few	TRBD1	CASWTGASNEQFF	TGTGCCAGCTGGACAGGGGCTAGCAATGAGCAGTTCTTC
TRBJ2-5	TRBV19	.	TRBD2	CASSLIGGAQETQYF	TGTGCCAGTAGTTTAATCGGGGGGGCCCAAGAGACCCAGTACTTC
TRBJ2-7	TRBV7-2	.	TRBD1	CASSSPGGEQYF	TGTGCCAGCAGCTCCCCAGGGGGCGAGCAGTACTTC
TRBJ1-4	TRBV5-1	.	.	CASSFGRGNEKLFF	TGCGCCAGCAGCTTTGGCAGGGGAAATGAAAAACTGTTTTTT